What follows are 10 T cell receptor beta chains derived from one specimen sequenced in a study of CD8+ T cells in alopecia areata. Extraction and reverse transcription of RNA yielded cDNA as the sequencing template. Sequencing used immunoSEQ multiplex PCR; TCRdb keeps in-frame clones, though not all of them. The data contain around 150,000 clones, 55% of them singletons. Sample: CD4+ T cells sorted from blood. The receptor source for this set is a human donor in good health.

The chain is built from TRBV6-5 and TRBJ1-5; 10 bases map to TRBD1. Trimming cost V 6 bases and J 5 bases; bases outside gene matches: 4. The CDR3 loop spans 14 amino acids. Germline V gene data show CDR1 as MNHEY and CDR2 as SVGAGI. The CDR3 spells CASSGTGVHQPQHF. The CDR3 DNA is TGTGCCAGCAGCGGGACAGGGGTTCATCAGCCCCAGCATTTT.

CDR3 DNA: TGTGCCAGCAGCTCCCCTAGCGGGAGGAACTACGAGCAGTACTTC. It codes for CASSSPSGRNYEQYF. V usage is TRBV7-9 and J usage is TRBJ2-7; 11 bases match TRBD2. Unmatched junction bases numbered 5, after V lost 4 bases and J lost 3 bases. The CDR3 covers 15 residues. CDR1 and CDR2 from the germline V gene are SEHNR and FQNEAQ (reference sequence).

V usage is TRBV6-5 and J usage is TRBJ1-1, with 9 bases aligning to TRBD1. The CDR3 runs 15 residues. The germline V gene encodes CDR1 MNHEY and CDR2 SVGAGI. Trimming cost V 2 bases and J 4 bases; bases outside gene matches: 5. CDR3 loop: CASSYAGQGSTEAFF. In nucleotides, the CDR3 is TGTGCCAGCAGTTACGCCGGACAGGGGAGCACTGAAGCTTTCTTT.

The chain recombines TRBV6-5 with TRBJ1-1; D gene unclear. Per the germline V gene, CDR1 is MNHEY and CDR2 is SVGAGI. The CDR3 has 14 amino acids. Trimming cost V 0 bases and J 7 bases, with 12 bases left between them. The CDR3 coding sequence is TGTGCCAGCAGTTACTCAGGGCCTGGGAGTGAAGCTTTCTTT. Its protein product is CASSYSGPGSEAFF.

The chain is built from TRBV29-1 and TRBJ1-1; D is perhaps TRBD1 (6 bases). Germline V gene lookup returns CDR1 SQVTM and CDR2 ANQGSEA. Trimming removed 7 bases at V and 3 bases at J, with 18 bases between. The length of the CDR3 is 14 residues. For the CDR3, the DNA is TGCAGCGCATCCCAGGGAGGGGGATACACTGAAGCTTTCTTT. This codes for CSASQGGGYTEAFF.

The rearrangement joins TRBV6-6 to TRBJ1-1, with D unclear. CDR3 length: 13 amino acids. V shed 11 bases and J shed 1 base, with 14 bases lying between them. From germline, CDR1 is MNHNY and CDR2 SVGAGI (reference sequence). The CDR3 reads CASHRFPNTEAFF. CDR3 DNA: TGTGCCTCCCATCGGTTCCCGAACACTGAAGCTTTCTTT.

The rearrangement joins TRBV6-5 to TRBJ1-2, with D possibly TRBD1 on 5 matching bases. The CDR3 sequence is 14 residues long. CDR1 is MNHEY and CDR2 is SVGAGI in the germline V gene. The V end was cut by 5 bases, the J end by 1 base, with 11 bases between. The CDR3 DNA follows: TGTGCCAGCAGTACCGGGACGGATAACTATGGCTACACCTTC. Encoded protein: CASSTGTDNYGYTF.

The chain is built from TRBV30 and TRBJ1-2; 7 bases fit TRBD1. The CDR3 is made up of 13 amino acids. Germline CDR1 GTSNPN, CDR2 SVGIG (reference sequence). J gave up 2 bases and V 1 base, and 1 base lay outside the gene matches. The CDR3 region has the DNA TGTGCCTGGAGTGAACAGGGGAACTATGGCTACACCTTC. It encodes CAWSEQGNYGYTF.

CDR3 in DNA: TGTGCCAGCAGCTTCACAGGGGTGAACACTGAAGCTTTCTTT. Its protein is CASSFTGVNTEAFF. The chain recombines TRBV7-6 with TRBJ1-1, with 7 bases fitting TRBD1. CDR1 and CDR2 from the germline V gene are SGHVS and FNYEAQ. The CDR3 is made up of 14 amino acids. The trim removed 3 bases at V and 0 bases at J, leaving 1 base unmatched.

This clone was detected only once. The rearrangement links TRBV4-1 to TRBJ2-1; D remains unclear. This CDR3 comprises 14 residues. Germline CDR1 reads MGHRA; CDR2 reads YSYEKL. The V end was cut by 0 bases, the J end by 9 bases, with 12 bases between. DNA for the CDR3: TGCGCCAGCAGCCAAGAGGGCCCCCCGGGTGAGCAGTTCTTC. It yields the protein CASSQEGPPGEQFF.